These T cell receptor beta chains were read from a single sample in a study of T cells in Graves' hyperthyroidism and ophthalmopathy. TCRdb independently ran MiXCR on the multiplex PCR reads; one entry per CDR3 protein. The data hold 370,000 or so distinct CDR3 sequences, with roughly 25% observed a single time. Sample: blood. Receptors were obtained from a man over 45 with Graves' hyperthyroidism. The CDR3 runs from the conserved cysteine through the conserved F or W. The order of the fields is J gene, D gene, CDR3 length, V gene, clone size, CDR3 DNA, CDR3 protein. The D gene is left open where the match is weak. The listing skips clone size in some rows; elsewhere it reads once, few, many or a size class.

J gene: TRBJ1-6
D gene: NA
CDR3 length: 15
V gene: TRBV10-2
clone size: NA
CDR3 DNA: TGCGCCAGCAGTGCAACAGGAACTGGTAATTCACCCCTCCACTTT
CDR3 protein: CASSATGTGNSPLHF

J gene: TRBJ2-7
D gene: NA
CDR3 length: 15
V gene: TRBV2
clone size: many
CDR3 DNA: TGTGCCAGCAGTCGGGACAGCCGGGGGCCCTACGAGCAGTACTTC
CDR3 protein: CASSRDSRGPYEQYF

J gene: TRBJ2-7
D gene: NA
CDR3 length: 15
V gene: TRBV3-1
clone size: NA
CDR3 DNA: TGTGCCAGCAGCCACCACACGGCTAGAGGCTCCGAGCAGTACTTC
CDR3 protein: CASSHHTARGSEQYF

J gene: TRBJ2-1
D gene: TRBD2
CDR3 length: 15
V gene: TRBV7-2
clone size: NA
CDR3 DNA: TGTGCCAGCAGCTTAGCGGCGGGAGGGGACAATGAGCAGTTCTTC
CDR3 protein: CASSLAAGGDNEQFF

J gene: TRBJ1-2
D gene: NA
CDR3 length: 12
V gene: TRBV5-6
clone size: few
CDR3 DNA: TGTGCCAGCAGCTTGGGGAGGTCTGGCTACACCTTC
CDR3 protein: CASSLGRSGYTF

J gene: TRBJ2-3
D gene: TRBD1
CDR3 length: 15
V gene: TRBV5-4
clone size: NA
CDR3 DNA: TGTGCCAGCAGCTTGGGACAGGGGAGAATGGATACGCAGTATTTT
CDR3 protein: CASSLGQGRMDTQYF

J gene: TRBJ2-3
D gene: NA
CDR3 length: 13
V gene: TRBV12-3/TRBV12-4
clone size: many
CDR3 DNA: TGTGCCAGCAGCTTACCCGGGGCAGATACGCAGTATTTT
CDR3 protein: CASSLPGADTQYF

J gene: TRBJ1-6
D gene: NA
CDR3 length: 12
V gene: TRBV6-1
clone size: NA
CDR3 DNA: TGTGCCAGCACCAGCCAGAATTCACCCCTCCACTTT
CDR3 protein: CASTSQNSPLHF

J gene: TRBJ2-1
D gene: NA
CDR3 length: 14
V gene: TRBV10-3
clone size: NA
CDR3 DNA: TGTGCCATCACCTCAGGACATTCCTACAATGAGCAGTTCTTC
CDR3 protein: CAITSGHSYNEQFF

J gene: TRBJ2-7
D gene: TRBD1
CDR3 length: 14
V gene: TRBV5-1
clone size: many
CDR3 DNA: TGCGCCAGCAGCTTGGTGGGACAGGGTTACGAGCAGTACTTC
CDR3 protein: CASSLVGQGYEQYF

J gene: TRBJ2-7
D gene: NA
CDR3 length: 11
V gene: TRBV6-1
clone size: few
CDR3 DNA: TGTACCAGCATGGGGGCCTACGAGCAGTACTTC
CDR3 protein: CTSMGAYEQYF

J gene: TRBJ1-2
D gene: NA
CDR3 length: 14
V gene: TRBV30
clone size: many
CDR3 DNA: TGTGCCTGGAGTAGAGGGGACGTTAACTATGGCTACACCTTC
CDR3 protein: CAWSRGDVNYGYTF

J gene: TRBJ2-7
D gene: TRBD1
CDR3 length: 15
V gene: TRBV6-1
clone size: few
CDR3 DNA: TGTGCCAGCAGTGACGCCGGGACAGGGTGGTACGAGCAGTACTTC
CDR3 protein: CASSDAGTGWYEQYF

J gene: TRBJ2-1
D gene: TRBD2
CDR3 length: 17
V gene: TRBV20-1
clone size: NA
CDR3 DNA: TGCAGTGCTAGAGATGCCTCAGGTAGCGGGAGAGTTTATGAGCAGTTCTTC
CDR3 protein: CSARDASGSGRVYEQFF

J gene: TRBJ2-1
D gene: TRBD2
CDR3 length: 16
V gene: TRBV9
clone size: NA
CDR3 DNA: TGTGCCAGCAGCGTAGTAGGTGCGGGAGGTGGAAATGAGCAGTTCTTC
CDR3 protein: CASSVVGAGGGNEQFF

J gene: TRBJ2-3
D gene: NA
CDR3 length: 15
V gene: TRBV28
clone size: many
CDR3 DNA: TGTGCCAGCAGTTTAGGGGGAGCCGGTGCAGATACGCAGTATTTT
CDR3 protein: CASSLGGAGADTQYF

J gene: TRBJ2-7
D gene: TRBD1
CDR3 length: 14
V gene: TRBV6-1
clone size: NA
CDR3 DNA: TGTGCCAGCAGTGAAGATGGACAGGGCTACGAGCAGTACTTC
CDR3 protein: CASSEDGQGYEQYF

J gene: TRBJ2-1
D gene: TRBD2
CDR3 length: 14
V gene: TRBV20-1
clone size: NA
CDR3 DNA: TGCAGTGCTGTCAGCGGGAGGGCCTACAATGAGCAGTTCTTC
CDR3 protein: CSAVSGRAYNEQFF

J gene: TRBJ2-5
D gene: NA
CDR3 length: 14
V gene: TRBV29-1
clone size: NA
CDR3 DNA: TGCAGCGTTGAAGATACGACCCTCGGGGAGACCCAGTACTTC
CDR3 protein: CSVEDTTLGETQYF

J gene: TRBJ2-7
D gene: TRBD2
CDR3 length: 13
V gene: TRBV12-3/TRBV12-4
clone size: NA
CDR3 DNA: TGTGCCTCGGGGGGGGCTAGCTTCCACGAGCAGTACTTC
CDR3 protein: CASGGASFHEQYF

J gene: TRBJ1-2
D gene: TRBD1
CDR3 length: 13
V gene: TRBV5-1
clone size: NA
CDR3 DNA: TGCGCCAGCAGCCTTGACAGGGTTCGATGGTACACCTTC
CDR3 protein: CASSLDRVRWYTF

J gene: TRBJ2-7
D gene: TRBD1
CDR3 length: 16
V gene: TRBV30
clone size: NA
CDR3 DNA: TGTGCCTGGAGTGTCTCAGGGGGCGGATCGGTCTACGAGCAGTACTTC
CDR3 protein: CAWSVSGGGSVYEQYF

J gene: TRBJ1-2
D gene: NA
CDR3 length: 13
V gene: TRBV20-1
clone size: few
CDR3 DNA: TGCAGTGCTAGAGCAGGGGAAAACTATGGCTACACCTTC
CDR3 protein: CSARAGENYGYTF

J gene: TRBJ2-7
D gene: NA
CDR3 length: 15
V gene: TRBV6-1
clone size: many
CDR3 DNA: TGTGCCAGCAGTGAAGTAGGTGTGAGGGTATACGAGCAGTACTTC
CDR3 protein: CASSEVGVRVYEQYF

J gene: TRBJ2-1
D gene: TRBD2
CDR3 length: 15
V gene: TRBV6-1
clone size: few
CDR3 DNA: TGTGCCAGCAGTCCTCTAGCGGGAGAAAACAATGAGCAGTTCTTC
CDR3 protein: CASSPLAGENNEQFF

J gene: TRBJ2-6
D gene: NA
CDR3 length: 15
V gene: TRBV3-1
clone size: NA
CDR3 DNA: TGTGCCAGCAGCCAAGATCGGGCTGGGGCCAACGTCCTGACTTTC
CDR3 protein: CASSQDRAGANVLTF

J gene: TRBJ2-1
D gene: TRBD2
CDR3 length: 15
V gene: TRBV7-3
clone size: NA
CDR3 DNA: TGTGCCAGCAGCCTAAGCGGGAGGCAATACAATGAGCAGTTCTTC
CDR3 protein: CASSLSGRQYNEQFF

J gene: TRBJ2-7
D gene: TRBD2
CDR3 length: 14
V gene: TRBV20-1
clone size: few
CDR3 DNA: TGCAGTGCGGTAGCGGGAGGGCCCGGCTACGAGCAGTACTTC
CDR3 protein: CSAVAGGPGYEQYF

J gene: TRBJ1-1
D gene: NA
CDR3 length: 14
V gene: TRBV5-1
clone size: NA
CDR3 DNA: TGCGCCAGCAGTCCACAGTGGAAGGTATCTGAAGCTTTCTTT
CDR3 protein: CASSPQWKVSEAFF

J gene: TRBJ2-3
D gene: TRBD2
CDR3 length: 18
V gene: TRBV12-3/TRBV12-4
clone size: NA
CDR3 DNA: TGTGCCAGCAGTTACCGCGGGACTAGCGGGATACCCACCGATACGCAGTATTTT
CDR3 protein: CASSYRGTSGIPTDTQYF

J gene: TRBJ1-4
D gene: NA
CDR3 length: 16
V gene: TRBV10-2
clone size: NA
CDR3 DNA: TGTGCCAGCAGTTCCTCACGGACAGCTGGTAATGAAAAACTGTTTTTT
CDR3 protein: CASSSSRTAGNEKLFF

J gene: TRBJ2-7
D gene: NA
CDR3 length: 15
V gene: TRBV4-1
clone size: many
CDR3 DNA: TGCGCCAGCAGCCAAGAATCCTCCGGGGTGTACGAGCAGTACTTC
CDR3 protein: CASSQESSGVYEQYF

J gene: TRBJ2-5
D gene: TRBD2
CDR3 length: 19
V gene: TRBV10-3
clone size: NA
CDR3 DNA: TGTGCCATCAGTGAGTCGACAGTCCCCACTAGCGCCAGCCAAGAGACCCAGTACTTC
CDR3 protein: CAISESTVPTSASQETQYF

J gene: TRBJ2-5
D gene: NA
CDR3 length: 13
V gene: TRBV5-1
clone size: NA
CDR3 DNA: TGCGCCAGCAGCCAACACCGCCAAGAGACCCAGTACTTC
CDR3 protein: CASSQHRQETQYF

J gene: TRBJ2-5
D gene: NA
CDR3 length: 14
V gene: TRBV20-1
clone size: NA
CDR3 DNA: TGCAGTGCTTCTGAAATTAGCGGTATCGAGACCCAGTACTTC
CDR3 protein: CSASEISGIETQYF

J gene: TRBJ2-5
D gene: NA
CDR3 length: 15
V gene: TRBV28
clone size: many
CDR3 DNA: TGTGCCAGCAGTTTGGGTAGGGCCTACCAAGAGACCCAGTACTTC
CDR3 protein: CASSLGRAYQETQYF

J gene: TRBJ2-7
D gene: NA
CDR3 length: 13
V gene: TRBV28
clone size: many
CDR3 DNA: TGTGCCAGCAGCACCTCGGACAACTACGAGCAGTACTTC
CDR3 protein: CASSTSDNYEQYF

J gene: TRBJ2-1
D gene: NA
CDR3 length: 15
V gene: TRBV5-1
clone size: many
CDR3 DNA: TGCGCCAGCAGCTTGGGTGGTAGGCAATACAATGAGCAGTTCTTC
CDR3 protein: CASSLGGRQYNEQFF

J gene: TRBJ2-5
D gene: NA
CDR3 length: 12
V gene: TRBV20-1
clone size: many
CDR3 DNA: TGCAGTGCTAATAAGGGCTACGAGACCCAGTACTTC
CDR3 protein: CSANKGYETQYF

J gene: TRBJ2-4
D gene: NA
CDR3 length: 15
V gene: TRBV25-1
clone size: NA
CDR3 DNA: TGTGCCAGCAGCCGAACGGATCTAGCCAAAAACATTCAGTACTTC
CDR3 protein: CASSRTDLAKNIQYF

J gene: TRBJ2-3
D gene: TRBD2
CDR3 length: 18
V gene: TRBV6-5
clone size: many
CDR3 DNA: TGTGCCAGCAGTTACTCATGGGCTAGCGGGAGTAAAAGAGATACGCAGTATTTT
CDR3 protein: CASSYSWASGSKRDTQYF

J gene: TRBJ2-1
D gene: NA
CDR3 length: 15
V gene: TRBV6-4
clone size: NA
CDR3 DNA: TGTGCCAGCAGTGAGACAGGAGATCCCTACAATGAGCAGTTCTTC
CDR3 protein: CASSETGDPYNEQFF

J gene: TRBJ1-1
D gene: NA
CDR3 length: 14
V gene: TRBV12-3/TRBV12-4
clone size: many
CDR3 DNA: TGTGCCAGCGACATATTCGGAGCGGACGTTGAAGCTTTCTTT
CDR3 protein: CASDIFGADVEAFF

J gene: TRBJ2-1
D gene: TRBD2
CDR3 length: 17
V gene: TRBV10-3
clone size: few
CDR3 DNA: TGTGCCATCAGTGAGTCGAAAATAGCGGGGGCCCTCAATGAGCAGTTCTTC
CDR3 protein: CAISESKIAGALNEQFF

J gene: TRBJ1-1
D gene: NA
CDR3 length: 13
V gene: TRBV12-3/TRBV12-4
clone size: NA
CDR3 DNA: TGTGCCAGCAGCTCTATTCAGGGGACCCTGGCTTTCTTT
CDR3 protein: CASSSIQGTLAFF

J gene: TRBJ2-7
D gene: TRBD2
CDR3 length: 15
V gene: TRBV20-1
clone size: many
CDR3 DNA: TGCAGTGCTAGTGCCTCGCTAGCGGGTATTTACGAGCAGTACTTC
CDR3 protein: CSASASLAGIYEQYF